Listed below are T cell receptor beta chains from one sample, sequenced in a study of response to subunit inactivated influenza vaccine. TCRdb used MiXCR to reprocess the RT-PCR reads, holding one entry per CDR3 protein. The sample has roughly 700,000 distinct CDR3 sequences; approximately 15% are singletons. The starting material was PBMCs from blood, obtained less than 15 days before vaccination. Receptor source: a man in his fifties who received an inactivated influenza vaccine. The CDR3 runs from the conserved cysteine through the conserved F or W. D genes are given only for firm matches. The listing skips clone size in some rows; elsewhere it reads once, few, many or a size class.

D	size	V	J	length	DNA	CDR3
.	.	TRBV4-3	TRBJ2-3	15	TGCGCCAGCAGCCGGAATGAGAGGAGCACAGATACGCAGTATTTT	CASSRNERSTDTQYF
.	.	TRBV27	TRBJ2-6	18	TGTGCCAGCAGTACCGTCGGAGTGGCAGGGTCTGGGGCCAACGTCCTGACTTTC	CASSTVGVAGSGANVLTF
.	few	TRBV15	TRBJ1-5	14	TGTGCCACCAGCAGTCGTTATAGCAATCAGCCCCAGCATTTT	CATSSRYSNQPQHF
.	few	TRBV4-2	TRBJ2-1	17	TGTGCCAGCAGCCAAGACTCGCGGGACAGCTCCTACAATGAGCAGTTCTTC	CASSQDSRDSSYNEQFF
.	few	TRBV4-1	TRBJ2-7	14	TGCGCCAGCAGCCAAGATAGGACCCCCGGCGAGCAGTACTTC	CASSQDRTPGEQYF
.	.	TRBV5-1	TRBJ2-5	11	TGCGCCAGTGCGGACCAAGAGACCCAGTACTTC	CASADQETQYF
TRBD1	few	TRBV27	TRBJ2-1	14	TGTGCCAGCAGTTTTGGACAGGGGTTAGGTGAGCAGTTCTTC	CASSFGQGLGEQFF
.	.	TRBV30	TRBJ2-1	18	TGTGCCTGGAGTGCCCCCCCCAGGGTCCGGAGACTGTACAATGAGCAGTTCTTC	CAWSAPPRVRRLYNEQFF
TRBD2	.	TRBV3-1	TRBJ2-7	16	TGTGCCAGCAGCCAAGCGAGTTTTGCGGGAGCGGGTGAGCAGTACTTC	CASSQASFAGAGEQYF
.	many	TRBV5-5	TRBJ2-3	13	TGTGCCAGCAGCTTGGAGGCGACAGATACGCAGTATTTT	CASSLEATDTQYF
.	.	TRBV3-1	TRBJ2-7	15	TGTGCCAGCAGCCAAACCTCGACTAACACCTACGAGCAGTACTTC	CASSQTSTNTYEQYF
TRBD2	many	TRBV25-1	TRBJ2-1	12	TGTGCCAGCAGTTTAGCGGGACCTGAGCAGTTCTTC	CASSLAGPEQFF
TRBD1	.	TRBV30	TRBJ1-6	15	TGTGCCTGGAGTGGACAGGGAACCTTTGGTTCACCCCTCCACTTT	CAWSGQGTFGSPLHF
TRBD1	.	TRBV7-2	TRBJ1-2	13	TGTGCCAGCAGTCCCGACAGGGAGAACGGCTACACCTTC	CASSPDRENGYTF
.	many	TRBV5-1	TRBJ1-1	16	TGCGCCAGCAGCTTCGGGAGGAATCTGGCGGACACTGAAGCTTTCTTT	CASSFGRNLADTEAFF
.	.	TRBV12-3/TRBV12-4	TRBJ1-1	14	TGTGCCAGCACTCAGGGAATGGGCAGTTCCGAAGCTTTCTTT	CASTQGMGSSEAFF
.	few	TRBV7-2	TRBJ2-7	13	TGTGCCAGCAGCTTAGGGCTACTGTTTGAGCAGTACTTC	CASSLGLLFEQYF
.	many	TRBV5-1	TRBJ2-1	14	TGCGCCAGCAGCTTTAACCCGGATCGACAGCAGCAGTTCTTC	CASSFNPDRQQQFF
TRBD1	.	TRBV3-1	TRBJ2-4	19	TGTGCCAGCAGCCAGTACCAGGACAGGGCTGGACTAGCCAAAAACATTCAGTACTTC	CASSQYQDRAGLAKNIQYF
.	.	TRBV15	TRBJ2-6	17	TGTGCCACCAGCAGAGTGGTGGGGGGCTTTGGGGCCAACGTCCTGACTTTC	CATSRVVGGFGANVLTF
.	few	TRBV20-1	TRBJ2-5	14	TGCAGTGCTAGCGGGAGCCCGTTCCAAGAGACCCAGTACTTC	CSASGSPFQETQYF
.	.	TRBV7-9	TRBJ2-2	17	TGTGCCAGCAGCTTACCCCCCGCCCAGGGGATCAGGGGGGAGCTGTTTTTT	CASSLPPAQGIRGELFF
TRBD2	few	TRBV5-1	TRBJ2-3	16	TGCGCCAGCAGCCCACGGACTAGCGGGACCGCTAATACGCAGTATTTT	CASSPRTSGTANTQYF
.	.	TRBV7-2	TRBJ2-3	15	TGTGCCAGCAGCTTAGCGGCAGCTAGCACAGATACGCAGTATTTT	CASSLAAASTDTQYF
.	.	TRBV6-1	TRBJ1-6	14	TGTGCCAGCACCGAGGCAGGGGCAAATTCACCCCTCCACTTT	CASTEAGANSPLHF
.	few	TRBV12-3/TRBV12-4	TRBJ2-7	14	TGTGCCAGCAGTCCCCGCCGGCCTCCGGACGAGCAGTACTTC	CASSPRRPPDEQYF
.	few	TRBV6-5	TRBJ2-2	15	TGTGCCAGCAGTTTGGTTCCCAACCCCACCGGGGAGCTGTTTTTT	CASSLVPNPTGELFF
TRBD2	few	TRBV20-1	TRBJ2-5	13	TGCAGTGCTGTGCGACTAGCGGGGGGGGCCCAGTACTTC	CSAVRLAGGAQYF
.	.	TRBV30	TRBJ2-2	14	TGTGCCTGGCTGCGTAGGGGTGTGGCCGGGGAGCTGTTTTTT	CAWLRRGVAGELFF
TRBD2	few	TRBV6-1	TRBJ2-1	16	TGTGCCAGCAGCCCCAATAGCGGGGGGACCTACAATGAGCAGTTCTTC	CASSPNSGGTYNEQFF
TRBD1	.	TRBV2	TRBJ2-5	14	TGTGCCAGCAGGAGACAGGGGTGGCAAGAGACCCAGTACTTC	CASRRQGWQETQYF
TRBD2	many	TRBV7-2	TRBJ2-5	14	TGTGCTAGCAGCTTAGGACTAGCGGAAGAGACCCAGTACTTC	CASSLGLAEETQYF
.	few	TRBV7-8	TRBJ2-5	16	TGTGCCAGCAGCTCACCGAGGGTCAGGACGCAAGAGACCCAGTACTTC	CASSSPRVRTQETQYF
TRBD2	few	TRBV29-1	TRBJ2-1	16	TGCAGCGTCCAAGGACTAGCGGGACCGAGGTACAATGAGCAGTTCTTC	CSVQGLAGPRYNEQFF
.	.	TRBV18	TRBJ1-1	16	TGTGCCAGCTCACCGGGAAGACAGGAGATGAACACTGAAGCTTTCTTT	CASSPGRQEMNTEAFF
.	few	TRBV20-1	TRBJ1-5	14	TGCAGTGCTAGGACAGGTTCTACTAATCAGCCCCAGCATTTT	CSARTGSTNQPQHF
.	.	TRBV7-6	TRBJ1-6	12	TGTGCCAGCACCTCGGGCGATTCACCCCTCCACTTT	CASTSGDSPLHF
TRBD1	.	TRBV11-2	TRBJ1-6	18	TGTGCCAGCAGACACACCTGGACAGGGTTTCGGGATAATTCACCCCTCCACTTT	CASRHTWTGFRDNSPLHF
.	.	TRBV5-1	TRBJ1-6	14	TGCGCCAGCAGCTCGGGACGGACAGATTCACACCTCCACTTT	CASSSGRTDSHLHF
TRBD1	few	TRBV5-6	TRBJ2-1	16	TGTGCCAGCAGCTCAGTCCGGGACAGCTCCTACAATGAGCAGTTCTTC	CASSSVRDSSYNEQFF
TRBD2	.	TRBV6-4	TRBJ2-1	16	TGTGCCAGCAGTGTATCCGGGACTAGCGGGTCCGATGAGCAGTTCTTC	CASSVSGTSGSDEQFF
.	.	TRBV5-1	TRBJ2-3	14	TGCGCCAGCAGCTCTTCCGGGCGCACAGATACGCAGTATTTT	CASSSSGRTDTQYF